Listed below are T cell receptor beta chains from one sample, sequenced in a study of blood T cell repertoires in COVID-19. TCRdb's table, derived via immunoSEQ multiplex PCR, lists solely in-frame clones and lacks some. The repertoire holds around 190,000 clones, with about 87% as singletons. The source material was PBMCs or T cells enriched from blood (not recorded which). Source of these receptors: a young man with acute COVID-19. CDR3s include the opening cysteine and the closing phenylalanine or tryptophan. D genes are given only for firm matches. For some rows the clone size is stated as once, few or many, or as a class when expanded; others skip it.

V gene	D gene	clone size	J gene	CDR3 DNA	CDR3 protein
TRBV28	.	.	TRBJ2-7	TGTGCCAGCAGGGGGGGTTACTACGAGCAGTACTTC	CASRGGYYEQYF
TRBV2	TRBD1	.	TRBJ1-3	TGTGCCAGCAGGACAGGGGGCACTGGAAACACCATATATTTT	CASRTGGTGNTIYF
TRBV5-6	TRBD1	.	TRBJ1-2	TGTGCCAGCAGCGATACAGGGGACTATGGCTACACCTTC	CASSDTGDYGYTF
TRBV28	TRBD1	.	TRBJ2-1	TGTGCCAGCAGTTTATTAGGGACAGCCAATGAGCAGTTCTTC	CASSLLGTANEQFF
TRBV24-1	.	once	TRBJ2-1	TGTGCCGCTTCGGGACTCCGGGGGAATGAGCAGTTCTTC	CAASGLRGNEQFF
TRBV2	TRBD1	.	TRBJ2-2	TGTGCCAGCACCGGGACAGTAGCTCCCGGGGAGCTGTTTTTT	CASTGTVAPGELFF
TRBV6-4	TRBD2	once	TRBJ2-1	TGTGCCAGCAGTGACGGGGCGGGAGGGCCCAATGAGCAGTTCTTC	CASSDGAGGPNEQFF
TRBV28	TRBD1	once	TRBJ2-4	TGTGCCATTGCGACAGGGCCATATGGCAAAAACATTCAGTACTTC	CAIATGPYGKNIQYF
TRBV5-1	.	.	TRBJ2-5	TGCGCCAGCAGCTTGGGGACAACCGATGAGACCCAGTACTTC	CASSLGTTDETQYF
TRBV19	.	.	TRBJ1-5	TGTGCCAGTAGTGTGACAGGTGGCAATCAGCCCCAGCATTTT	CASSVTGGNQPQHF
TRBV4-1	TRBD1	.	TRBJ2-4	TGCGCCAGCAGCCTACAGGGGGCCGGGGCCAAAAACATTCAGTACTTC	CASSLQGAGAKNIQYF
TRBV5-1	.	once	TRBJ2-3	TGCGCCAGCAGCTTTATTCCTAGCGCAGATACGCAGTATTTT	CASSFIPSADTQYF
TRBV5-1	.	.	TRBJ1-3	TGCGCCAGCAGCTACTCCACAGGGTCCGGAAACACCATATATTTT	CASSYSTGSGNTIYF
TRBV7-9	TRBD1	once	TRBJ1-2	TGTGCCAGCAGCACGGAGGCAGGGGGGTCTCGTGGCTACACCTTC	CASSTEAGGSRGYTF
TRBV5-6	.	.	TRBJ2-1	TGTGCCAGCAGCTTGGCGGACACTACCTACAATGAGCAGTTCTTC	CASSLADTTYNEQFF
TRBV6-2/TRBV6-3	.	few	TRBJ1-2	TGTGCCAGCAGTTACTCAGTCTCCAGGATCTATGGCTACACCTTC	CASSYSVSRIYGYTF
TRBV28	.	.	TRBJ1-2	TGTGCCAGCAGTTCCATAGACAGTCCGATAGACTATGGCTACACCTTC	CASSSIDSPIDYGYTF
TRBV27	.	.	TRBJ2-2	TGTGCCAGCAGTTTGGTTTGGACTAACACCGGGGAGCTGTTTTTT	CASSLVWTNTGELFF
TRBV27	.	.	TRBJ1-5	TGTGCCAGCAGTTTAGGGGGGGCCCACAATCAGCCCCAGCATTTT	CASSLGGAHNQPQHF
TRBV6-1	.	.	TRBJ1-6	TGTGCCAGCAGTGAAGCGGGCAGATCACCCCTCCACTTT	CASSEAGRSPLHF
TRBV19	.	.	TRBJ2-7	TGTGCCAGTAGTATGTCTCCGGGACTCACCTACGAGCAGTACTTC	CASSMSPGLTYEQYF
TRBV24-1	TRBD1	.	TRBJ2-5	TGTGCCACCAGTGAGGTTGACAGGGCGGAGACCCAGTACTTC	CATSEVDRAETQYF
TRBV10-3	TRBD1	.	TRBJ2-1	TGTGCCATCAGGGGACAGGGGTACAATGAGCAGTTCTTC	CAIRGQGYNEQFF
TRBV4-1	TRBD1	.	TRBJ2-2	TGCGCCAGCAGCCAAGGTACGGGGACAGGGCAGGCCGGGGAGCTGTTTTTT	CASSQGTGTGQAGELFF
TRBV28	TRBD1	.	TRBJ1-2	TGTGCCAGCAGTGCCCCACAGGGGGCTGGCTACACCTTC	CASSAPQGAGYTF
TRBV6-5	.	once	TRBJ2-1	TGTGCCAGCAGGAGGGGGAGTGCCGCAATCGATGAGCAGTTCTTC	CASRRGSAAIDEQFF
TRBV2	TRBD1	.	TRBJ2-2	TGTGCCAGCAGTGCAACAGGGGATCTTGTCACCGGGGAGCTGTTTTTT	CASSATGDLVTGELFF
TRBV5-6	TRBD2	.	TRBJ2-7	TGTGCCAGCAGCTTGCCCCTAGCGGCTTCCTACGAGCAGTACTTC	CASSLPLAASYEQYF
TRBV28	TRBD2	once	TRBJ2-3	TGTGCCAGCAGCCGCGGGGGAGGGACAGATACGCAGTATTTT	CASSRGGGTDTQYF
TRBV12-3/TRBV12-4	.	.	TRBJ2-7	TGTGCCAGCAGTTTAGGAGGGTTTTGGGAGCAGTACTTC	CASSLGGFWEQYF
TRBV12-3/TRBV12-4	.	.	TRBJ1-2	TGTGCCAGCAGTAAGGGGGGGGGATATGGCTACACCTTC	CASSKGGGYGYTF
TRBV28	.	few	TRBJ2-7	TGTGCCAGCACCCCCACCCTAGGCCTAGCCTACGAGCAGTACTTC	CASTPTLGLAYEQYF
TRBV4-1	TRBD2	.	TRBJ2-1	TGCGCCAGCAGTCCTATGAGTGGACTAGCGGGAGGCCCATACAATGAGCAGTTCTTC	CASSPMSGLAGGPYNEQFF
TRBV11-2	TRBD2	.	TRBJ2-1	TGTGCCAGCAGCCCCATATGGGGGGGAAGGTACAATGAGCAGTTCTTC	CASSPIWGGRYNEQFF
TRBV28	TRBD1	.	TRBJ1-2	TGTGCCAGCGGGCCGACAGGGGCCTATGGCTACACCTTC	CASGPTGAYGYTF
TRBV4-1	.	.	TRBJ1-5	TGCGCCAGCAGCCAAAGCCCGACAGATAGCAATCAGCCCCAGCATTTT	CASSQSPTDSNQPQHF
TRBV27	.	once	TRBJ1-5	TGTGCCAGCAGTCCAATACGGACAGTTTATAGCAATCAGCCCCAGCATTTT	CASSPIRTVYSNQPQHF
TRBV30	.	few	TRBJ1-1	TGTGCCTGGAGTAGGAGCAGGAACACTGAAGCTTTCTTT	CAWSRSRNTEAFF
TRBV27	.	.	TRBJ1-2	TGTGCCAGCAGGTACGGAGACTATGGCTACACCTTC	CASRYGDYGYTF
TRBV19	TRBD2	.	TRBJ2-1	TGTGCCAGTAGTACGACTAGCGGGAGTGATGAGCAGTTCTTC	CASSTTSGSDEQFF
TRBV28	.	.	TRBJ1-1	TGTGCCAGCACTACGGAGGGGCTTAGCACTGAAGCTTTCTTT	CASTTEGLSTEAFF
TRBV12-3/TRBV12-4	.	.	TRBJ1-4	TGTGCCAGCTCCAGGGGTGCTAATGAAAAACTGTTTTTT	CASSRGANEKLFF
TRBV11-2	TRBD2	.	TRBJ2-1	TGTGCCAGCAGCTCACTAGCGGGAGGGGGTGAGCAGTTCTTC	CASSSLAGGGEQFF
TRBV30	TRBD2	.	TRBJ2-5	TGTGCCTGGAGTGGGGCTAGCGGAGAGACCCAGTACTTC	CAWSGASGETQYF
TRBV2	.	.	TRBJ1-5	TGTGCCAGCAGTGCCCTCACCCCAGGTGGTCAGCCCCAGCATTTT	CASSALTPGGQPQHF
TRBV11-2	TRBD2	.	TRBJ2-7	TGTGCCAGCAGTCCCGGGGAGCGGGACGGAACCTACGAGCAGTACTTC	CASSPGERDGTYEQYF
TRBV7-8	TRBD2	.	TRBJ2-5	TGTGCCAGCACCCCCGCTGGGGCTAGCGGGAGGGCCAGGGAGACCCAGTACTTC	CASTPAGASGRARETQYF
TRBV24-1	TRBD1	.	TRBJ2-7	TGTGCCACCAGTGCATACGAGGGACAGGGGAACTACGAGCAGTACTTC	CATSAYEGQGNYEQYF
TRBV7-3	TRBD2	.	TRBJ2-5	TGTGCCAGCAGCTTGTGGGTCGGGGGGGCAGAGACCCAGTACTTC	CASSLWVGGAETQYF
TRBV5-4	TRBD1	.	TRBJ2-5	TGTGCCAGCAGCTACGCCGGGACAGGGGACGAGACCCAGTACTTC	CASSYAGTGDETQYF
TRBV27	.	.	TRBJ1-6	TGTGCCAGCCTACCGCGAGGGGGACAATTCTCCTATAATTCACCCCTCCACTTT	CASLPRGGQFSYNSPLHF
TRBV7-3	TRBD2	.	TRBJ2-3	TGTGCCAGCAGCTTAACGGGACTAGCGGGAGATACGCAGTATTTT	CASSLTGLAGDTQYF